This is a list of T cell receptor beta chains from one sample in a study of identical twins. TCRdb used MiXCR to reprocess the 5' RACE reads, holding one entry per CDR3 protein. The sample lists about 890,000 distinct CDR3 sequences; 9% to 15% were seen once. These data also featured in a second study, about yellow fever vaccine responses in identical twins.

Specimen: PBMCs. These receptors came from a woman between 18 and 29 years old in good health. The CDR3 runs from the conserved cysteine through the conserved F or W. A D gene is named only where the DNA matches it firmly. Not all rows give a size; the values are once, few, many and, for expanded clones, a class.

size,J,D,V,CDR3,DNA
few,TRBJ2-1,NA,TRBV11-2,CASSSTVGGDEQFF,TGTGCCAGCAGCTCGACTGTTGGGGGCGATGAGCAGTTCTTC
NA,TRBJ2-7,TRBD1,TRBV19,CASSINLWGQGDYEQYF,TGTGCCAGTAGTATAAATCTTTGGGGACAGGGTGATTACGAGCAGTACTTC
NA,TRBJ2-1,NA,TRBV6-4,CASSDRDHNEQFF,TGTGCCAGCAGTGACCGGGACCACAATGAGCAGTTCTTC
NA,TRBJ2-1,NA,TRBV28,CASSFLQIGYNEQFF,TGTGCCAGCAGTTTCCTACAGATCGGCTACAATGAGCAGTTCTTC
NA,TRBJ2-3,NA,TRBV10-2,CASIEDRLTDTQYF,TGCGCCAGCATTGAGGACCGCCTCACAGATACGCAGTATTTT
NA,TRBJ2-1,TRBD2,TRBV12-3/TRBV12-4,CASRHSGNVNEQFF,TGTGCCAGCAGACATAGCGGGAATGTGAATGAGCAGTTCTTC
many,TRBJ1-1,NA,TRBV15,CATSRPGTPNTEAFF,TGTGCCACCAGCAGACCCGGGACACCGAACACTGAAGCTTTCTTT
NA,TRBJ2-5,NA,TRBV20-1,CSARKDPGPGAQYF,TGCAGTGCTAGAAAAGACCCGGGCCCTGGGGCCCAGTACTTC
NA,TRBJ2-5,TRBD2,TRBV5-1,CASSRGGTQETQYF,TGCGCCAGCAGCCGGGGGGGGACTCAAGAGACCCAGTACTTC
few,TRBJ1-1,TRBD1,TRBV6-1,CASSHSAGGEAFF,TGTGCCAGCAGCCATTCAGCAGGGGGTGAAGCTTTCTTT
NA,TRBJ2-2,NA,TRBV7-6,CASSGGEARDTGELFF,TGTGCCAGCAGTGGGGGCGAGGCTAGGGACACCGGGGAGCTGTTTTTT
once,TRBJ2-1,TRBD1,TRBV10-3,CAISLAGQGANEQFF,TGTGCCATCAGCCTGGCTGGACAGGGGGCAAATGAGCAGTTCTTC
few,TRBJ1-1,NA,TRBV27,CASSLGRVSEAFF,TGTGCCAGCAGTTTAGGGCGGGTCTCTGAAGCTTTCTTT
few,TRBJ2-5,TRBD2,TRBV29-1,CSVGPSGGQETQYF,TGCAGCGTTGGTCCTAGCGGGGGACAAGAGACCCAGTACTTC
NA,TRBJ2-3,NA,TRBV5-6,CASMRVDTQYF,TGTGCCAGTATGAGGGTAGATACGCAGTATTTT
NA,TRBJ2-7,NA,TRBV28,CASSWGRSYEQYF,TGTGCCAGCAGTTGGGGACGGAGCTACGAGCAGTACTTC
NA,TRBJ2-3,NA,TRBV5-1,CASSLGRVGESRTDTQYF,TGCGCCAGCAGCTTGGGGAGGGTTGGAGAGTCGAGAACAGATACGCAGTATTTT
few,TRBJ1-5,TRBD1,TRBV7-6,CASSLAPRGRRDNQPQHF,TGTGCCAGCAGCTTAGCTCCCAGGGGGCGCCGGGATAATCAGCCCCAGCATTTT
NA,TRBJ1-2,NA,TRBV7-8,CASSPQPNYGYTF,TGTGCCAGCAGCCCACAGCCTAACTATGGCTACACCTTC
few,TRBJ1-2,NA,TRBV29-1,CSVDRRIRENYGYTF,TGCAGCGTTGATAGGCGTATCAGGGAGAACTATGGCTACACCTTC
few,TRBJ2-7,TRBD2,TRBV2,CASNREEGLNDF,TGTGCCAGCAACCGGGAGGAGGGGCTTAACGACTTC
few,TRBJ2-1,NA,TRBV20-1,CSARPPPSGLLYNEQFF,TGCAGTGCTAGACCGCCGCCGAGCGGGCTCCTCTACAATGAGCAGTTCTTC
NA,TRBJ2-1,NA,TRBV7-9,CASSSARLLKDNEQFF,TGTGCCAGCAGCTCAGCCCGACTCTTGAAAGACAATGAGCAGTTCTTC
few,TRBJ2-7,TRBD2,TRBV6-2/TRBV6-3,CASSYSAGEAGEQYF,TGTGCCAGCAGTTACTCTGCGGGAGAGGCTGGGGAGCAGTACTTC
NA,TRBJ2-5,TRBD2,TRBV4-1,CASSPRTSGNQETQYF,TGCGCCAGCAGCCCCCGGACTAGCGGAAACCAAGAGACCCAGTACTTC
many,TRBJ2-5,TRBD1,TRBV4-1,CASSQATGDIETQYF,TGCGCCAGCAGCCAAGCTACAGGGGACATCGAGACCCAGTACTTC
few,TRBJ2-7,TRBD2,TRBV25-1,CASRGWAGGPYEQYF,TGTGCCAGCAGAGGCTGGGCGGGAGGGCCCTACGAGCAGTACTTC
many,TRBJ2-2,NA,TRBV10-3,CAISESSNTGELFF,TGTGCCATCAGTGAGTCAAGTAACACCGGGGAGCTGTTTTTT
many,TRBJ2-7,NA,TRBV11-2,CASSRTVEQYF,TGTGCCAGCAGCCGCACGGTCGAGCAGTACTTC
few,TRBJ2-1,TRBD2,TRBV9,CASSAHLAGSYNEQFF,TGTGCCAGCAGCGCCCATTTAGCGGGGTCCTACAATGAGCAGTTCTTC
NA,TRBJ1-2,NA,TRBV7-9,CASSPWSGRETRGYTF,TGTGCCAGCAGCCCATGGTCGGGGCGAGAGACGCGTGGCTACACCTTC
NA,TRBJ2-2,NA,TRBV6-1,CASSGQTTPTGELFF,TGTGCCAGCAGCGGACAGACGACCCCCACCGGGGAGCTGTTTTTT
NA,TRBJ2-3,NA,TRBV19,CASSTAGDTQYF,TGTGCCAGTAGTACGGCGGGAGATACGCAGTATTTT
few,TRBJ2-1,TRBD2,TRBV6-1,CASRTGTSRYNEQFF,TGTGCCAGCAGAACCGGGACTAGCCGCTACAATGAGCAGTTCTTC
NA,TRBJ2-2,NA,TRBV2,CASSETRADTGELFF,TGTGCCAGCAGTGAAACTCGGGCGGACACCGGGGAGCTGTTTTTT
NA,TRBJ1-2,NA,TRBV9,CASSVGTKDGSMSYTF,TGTGCCAGCAGCGTAGGGACCAAGGACGGTTCTATGAGCTACACCTTC
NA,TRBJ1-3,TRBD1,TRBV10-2,CASSEGADRAGNTIYF,TGCGCCAGCAGTGAAGGGGCGGACAGGGCGGGAAACACCATATATTTT
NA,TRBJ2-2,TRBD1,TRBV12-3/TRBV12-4,CASRPTGEWTGELFF,TGTGCCAGCAGGCCGACAGGGGAGTGGACCGGGGAGCTGTTTTTT
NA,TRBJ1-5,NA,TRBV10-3,CAISESGRGQPQHF,TGTGCCATCAGTGAGTCAGGGAGAGGTCAGCCCCAGCATTTT
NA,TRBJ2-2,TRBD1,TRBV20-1,CSAITDRGSGELFF,TGCAGTGCAATAACTGACAGGGGGTCCGGGGAGCTGTTTTTT
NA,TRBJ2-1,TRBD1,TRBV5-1,CASSGTGFPDEQFF,TGCGCCAGCAGCGGGACAGGGTTTCCCGATGAGCAGTTCTTC
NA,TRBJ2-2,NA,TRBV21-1,CASSKSRASHTGELFF,TGTGCCAGCAGCAAATCAAGGGCTAGTCACACCGGGGAGCTGTTTTTT
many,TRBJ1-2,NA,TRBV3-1,CASSQVAGPFYGYTF,TGTGCCAGCAGCCAAGTTGCAGGCCCCTTTTATGGCTACACCTTC
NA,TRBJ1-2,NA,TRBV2,CAGHRPGQYGYTF,TGTGCCGGCCACCGCCCCGGACAATATGGCTACACCTTC
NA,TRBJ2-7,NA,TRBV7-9,CASSLRELDYEQYF,TGTGCCAGCAGCCTCAGGGAGTTGGACTACGAGCAGTACTTC
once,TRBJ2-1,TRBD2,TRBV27,CASRKTSGRVSYNEQFF,TGTGCCAGCAGAAAGACTAGCGGGAGGGTCTCCTACAATGAGCAGTTCTTC
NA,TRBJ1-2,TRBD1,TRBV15,CATSRARRTGGFGNTF,TGTGCCACCAGCAGAGCCCGAAGGACAGGGGGCTTTGGCAACACCTTC
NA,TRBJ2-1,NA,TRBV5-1,CASTDLPHRGTISYNEQFF,TGCGCCAGCACCGACCTTCCCCACAGGGGGACTATCTCCTACAATGAGCAGTTCTTC
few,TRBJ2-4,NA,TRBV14,CASSGTLRAIQYF,TGTGCCAGCAGCGGGACTCTTAGGGCCATTCAGTACTTC
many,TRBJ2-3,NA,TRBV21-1,CASSNGGQGLAGAGTDTQYF,TGTGCCAGCAGCAATGGGGGACAGGGACTAGCGGGAGCCGGAACGGATACGCAGTATTTT
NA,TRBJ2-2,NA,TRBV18,CASSPPVGNANTGELFF,TGTGCCAGCTCACCACCTGTTGGGAACGCGAACACCGGGGAGCTGTTTTTT
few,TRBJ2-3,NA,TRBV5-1,CASSLMGRMADTQYF,TGCGCCAGCAGCTTGATGGGCAGGATGGCAGATACGCAGTATTTT
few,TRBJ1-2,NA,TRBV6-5,CASSYRIGYGYTF,TGTGCCAGCAGTTACAGAATAGGCTATGGCTACACCTTC
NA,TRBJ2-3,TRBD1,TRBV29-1,CSAPDREGTDTQYF,TGCAGCGCCCCGGACAGGGAGGGCACAGATACGCAGTATTTT